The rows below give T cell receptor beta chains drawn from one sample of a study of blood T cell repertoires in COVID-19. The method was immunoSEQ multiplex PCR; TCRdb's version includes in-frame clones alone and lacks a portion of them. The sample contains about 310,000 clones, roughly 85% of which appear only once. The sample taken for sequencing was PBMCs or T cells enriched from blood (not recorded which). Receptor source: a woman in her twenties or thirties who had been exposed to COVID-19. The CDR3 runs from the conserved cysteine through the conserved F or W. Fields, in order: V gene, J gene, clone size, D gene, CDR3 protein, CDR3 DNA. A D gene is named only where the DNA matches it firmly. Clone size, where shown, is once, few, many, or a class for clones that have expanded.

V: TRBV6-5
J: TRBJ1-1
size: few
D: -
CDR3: CASSYSVGRLNTEAFF
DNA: TGTGCCAGCAGTTACTCGGTGGGGAGATTGAACACTGAAGCTTTCTTT

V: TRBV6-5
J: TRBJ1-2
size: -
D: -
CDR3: CASRGENYGYTF
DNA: TGTGCCAGCCGAGGAGAGAACTATGGCTACACCTTC

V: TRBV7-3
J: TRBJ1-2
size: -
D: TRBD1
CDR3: CASSSPGQGPSGYTF
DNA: TGTGCCAGCAGCTCGCCAGGACAGGGCCCCTCGGGCTACACCTTC

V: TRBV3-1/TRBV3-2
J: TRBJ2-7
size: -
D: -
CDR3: CASSQSRGTYEQYF
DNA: TGTGCCAGCAGCCAATCGCGCGGAACCTACGAGCAGTACTTC

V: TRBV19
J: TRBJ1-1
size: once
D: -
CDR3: CASSPRGYTEAFF
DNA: TGTGCCAGTTCGCCCCGGGGATACACTGAAGCTTTCTTT

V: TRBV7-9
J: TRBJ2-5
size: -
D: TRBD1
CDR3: CASSLGDRGLRETQYF
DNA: TGTGCCAGCAGCTTGGGAGACAGGGGGCTACGGGAGACCCAGTACTTC

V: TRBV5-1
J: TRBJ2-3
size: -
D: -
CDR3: CASSLGIVATDTQYF
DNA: TGCGCCAGCAGCTTGGGGATTGTAGCTACAGATACGCAGTATTTT

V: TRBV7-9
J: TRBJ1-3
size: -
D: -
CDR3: CASRGRGNTIYF
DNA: TGTGCCAGCAGGGGGAGAGGAAACACCATATATTTT

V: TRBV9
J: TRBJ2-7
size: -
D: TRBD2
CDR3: CASSVGGTTYEQYF
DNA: TGTGCCAGCAGCGTTGGCGGGACTACCTACGAGCAGTACTTC

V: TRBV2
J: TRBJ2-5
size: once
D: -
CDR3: CASTELTRTKETQYF
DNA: TGTGCCAGCACCGAATTGACACGGACAAAAGAGACCCAGTACTTC

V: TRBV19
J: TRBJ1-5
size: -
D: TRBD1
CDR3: CASKGLRTGLNQPQHF
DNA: TGTGCCAGTAAGGGGCTACGGACAGGTCTAAATCAGCCCCAGCATTTT

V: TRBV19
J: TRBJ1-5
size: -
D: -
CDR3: CASSLSNQPQHF
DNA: TGTGCCAGTAGTTTAAGCAATCAGCCCCAGCATTTT

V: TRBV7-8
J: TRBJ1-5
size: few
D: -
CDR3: CASSFQADSNQPQHF
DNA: TGTGCCAGCAGCTTCCAAGCTGATAGCAATCAGCCCCAGCATTTT

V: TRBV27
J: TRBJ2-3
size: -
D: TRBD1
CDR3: CASSYPGTGGVVGKQYF
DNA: TGTGCCAGCAGTTACCCTGGGACAGGGGGGGTTGTAGGTAAACAGTATTTT

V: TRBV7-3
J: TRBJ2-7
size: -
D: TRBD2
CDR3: CASSLSGRGLEAPTYEQYF
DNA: TGTGCCAGCAGCTTAAGCGGCCGAGGACTAGAGGCCCCCACCTACGAGCAGTACTTC

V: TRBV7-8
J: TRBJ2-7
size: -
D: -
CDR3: CASSLDTGKFYEQYF
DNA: TGTGCCAGCAGCTTAGATACAGGGAAGTTCTACGAGCAGTACTTC

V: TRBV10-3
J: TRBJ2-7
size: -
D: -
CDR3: CAISELRGRSYEQYF
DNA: TGTGCCATCAGTGAGTTAAGGGGTAGGTCCTACGAGCAGTACTTC

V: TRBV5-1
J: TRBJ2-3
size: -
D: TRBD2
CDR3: CASSWGLASTDTQYF
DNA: TGCGCCAGCAGCTGGGGACTAGCGTCCACAGATACGCAGTATTTT

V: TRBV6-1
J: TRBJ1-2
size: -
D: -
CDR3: CASSDVRGDYGYTF
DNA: TGTGCCAGCAGTGACGTCCGGGGGGACTATGGCTACACCTTC

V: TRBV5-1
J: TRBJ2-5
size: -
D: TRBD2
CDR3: CASSPLPGLAKETQYF
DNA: TGCGCCAGCAGCCCACTTCCGGGACTAGCGAAAGAGACCCAGTACTTC

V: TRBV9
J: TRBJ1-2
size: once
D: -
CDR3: CASTRTVRGNYGYTF
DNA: TGTGCCAGCACGAGAACCGTCAGGGGAAACTATGGCTACACCTTC

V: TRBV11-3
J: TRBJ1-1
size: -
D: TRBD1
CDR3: CASSYEPGQIINTEAFF
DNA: TGTGCCAGCAGCTACGAGCCGGGACAGATTATAAACACTGAAGCTTTCTTT

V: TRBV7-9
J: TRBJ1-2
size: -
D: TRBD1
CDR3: CASSSTPPTGDITF
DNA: TGTGCCAGCAGCTCCACCCCCCCGACAGGGGACATCACCTTC

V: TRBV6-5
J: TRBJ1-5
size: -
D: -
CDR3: CASRTGQNQPQHF
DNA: TGTGCCAGCCGGACGGGACAAAATCAGCCCCAGCATTTT

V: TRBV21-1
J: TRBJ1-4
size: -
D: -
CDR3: CASSKVKRVGKGEKLFF
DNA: TGTGCCAGCAGCAAAGTTAAGAGGGTAGGGAAGGGTGAAAAACTGTTTTTT

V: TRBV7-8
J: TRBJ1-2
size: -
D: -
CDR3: CASSLEESHLYGYTF
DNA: TGTGCCAGCAGCTTAGAAGAGAGTCACCTCTATGGCTACACCTTC

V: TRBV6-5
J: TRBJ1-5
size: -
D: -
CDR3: CASRSGGLNQPQHF
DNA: TGTGCCAGCAGGAGCGGGGGGCTCAATCAGCCCCAGCATTTT

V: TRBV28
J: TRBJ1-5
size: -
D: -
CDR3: CASSQRGGVSNQPQHF
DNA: TGTGCCAGCAGTCAAAGGGGGGGGGTTAGCAATCAGCCCCAGCATTTT

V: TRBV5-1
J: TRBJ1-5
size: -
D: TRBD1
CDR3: CASSHVQAGGSQPQHF
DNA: TGCGCCAGCAGCCACGTCCAGGCAGGGGGCAGTCAGCCCCAGCATTTT

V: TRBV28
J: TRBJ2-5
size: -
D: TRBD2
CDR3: CASSVGLQETQYF
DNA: TGTGCCAGCAGTGTGGGACTACAAGAGACCCAGTACTTC

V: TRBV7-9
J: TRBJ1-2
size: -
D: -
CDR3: CASSSTSMRYTF
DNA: TGTGCCAGCAGCTCCACCTCTATGCGCTACACCTTC

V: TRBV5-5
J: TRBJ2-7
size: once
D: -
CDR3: CASSPPRGEQYF
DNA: TGTGCCAGCAGCCCACCCAGGGGCGAGCAGTACTTC

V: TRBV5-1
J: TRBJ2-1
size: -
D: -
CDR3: CASSPKGGPGEQFF
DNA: TGCGCCAGCAGCCCCAAGGGGGGGCCAGGTGAGCAGTTCTTC

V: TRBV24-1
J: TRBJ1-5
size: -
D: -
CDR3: CATSDLQTGGPYSNQPQHF
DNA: TGTGCCACCAGTGATTTGCAGACGGGGGGCCCATATAGCAATCAGCCCCAGCATTTT

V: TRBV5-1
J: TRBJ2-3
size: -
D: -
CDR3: CASSFTGMTADTQYF
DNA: TGCGCCAGCAGCTTTACAGGGATGACAGCAGATACGCAGTATTTT

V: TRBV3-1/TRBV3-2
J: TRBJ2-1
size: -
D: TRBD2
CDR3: CASSLSGGRAYNEQFF
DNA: TGTGCCAGCAGCCTTAGCGGGGGCCGAGCCTACAATGAGCAGTTCTTC

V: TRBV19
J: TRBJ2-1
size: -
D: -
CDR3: CASRATRQAYNEQFF
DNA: TGTGCCAGTAGGGCTACCAGGCAAGCCTACAATGAGCAGTTCTTC

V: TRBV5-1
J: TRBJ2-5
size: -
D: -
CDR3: CASSGGVGKTQYF
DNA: TGCGCCAGCAGCGGAGGGGTTGGAAAGACCCAGTACTTC

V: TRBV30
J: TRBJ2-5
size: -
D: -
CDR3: CAWRRRDTQETQYF
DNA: TGTGCCTGGAGGCGTCGGGACACACAAGAGACCCAGTACTTC

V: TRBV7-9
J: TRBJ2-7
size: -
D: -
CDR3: CASSLNGVDEQYF
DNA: TGTGCCAGCAGCTTAAACGGGGTGGACGAGCAGTACTTC

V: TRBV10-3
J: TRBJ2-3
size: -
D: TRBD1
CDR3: CAITSTGGTDTQYF
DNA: TGTGCCATCACCTCAACAGGGGGCACAGATACGCAGTATTTT

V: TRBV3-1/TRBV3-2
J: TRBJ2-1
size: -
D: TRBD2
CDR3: CASSQRTRSPSEQFF
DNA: TGTGCCAGCAGCCAAAGGACTAGATCGCCTAGTGAGCAGTTCTTC

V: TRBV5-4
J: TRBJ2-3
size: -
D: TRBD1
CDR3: CASIPEGAGADTQYF
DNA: TGTGCCAGCATCCCCGAGGGGGCTGGGGCAGATACGCAGTATTTT

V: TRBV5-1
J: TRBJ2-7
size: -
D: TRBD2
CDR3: CASSSLTSGGYEQYF
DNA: TGCGCCAGCAGCTCACTGACTAGCGGCGGCTACGAGCAGTACTTC

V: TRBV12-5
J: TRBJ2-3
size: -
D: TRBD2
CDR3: CASAPTSAGVADTQYF
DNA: TGTGCTAGTGCACCTACTTCTGCGGGAGTGGCAGATACGCAGTATTTT

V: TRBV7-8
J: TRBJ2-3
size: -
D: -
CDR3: CASSFTKSTDTQYF
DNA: TGTGCCAGCAGCTTTACAAAGAGCACAGATACGCAGTATTTT

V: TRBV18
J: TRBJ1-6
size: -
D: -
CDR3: CASSTTPVGDIRNSPLHF
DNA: TGTGCCAGCTCGACTACACCGGTAGGGGACATCCGAAATTCACCCCTCCACTTT

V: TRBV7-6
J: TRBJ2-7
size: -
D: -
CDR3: CASSSPKGGTGFPEQYF
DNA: TGTGCCAGCAGCTCCCCAAAGGGGGGGACAGGTTTCCCCGAGCAGTACTTC

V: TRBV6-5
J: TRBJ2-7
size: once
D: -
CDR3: CASSSPTTGGHEQYF
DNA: TGTGCCAGCAGTTCCCCAACCACAGGAGGGCACGAGCAGTACTTC

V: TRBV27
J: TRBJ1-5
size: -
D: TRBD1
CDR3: CASSLRQGNQPQHF
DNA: TGTGCCAGCAGTTTAAGACAGGGGAATCAGCCCCAGCATTTT

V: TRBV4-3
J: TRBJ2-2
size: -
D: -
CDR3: CASSQGDSTGELFF
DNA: TGCGCCAGCAGCCAAGGGGACTCCACCGGGGAGCTGTTTTTT

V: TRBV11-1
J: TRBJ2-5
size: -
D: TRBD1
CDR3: CASSGGQEQETQYF
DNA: TGTGCCAGCAGCGGCGGACAGGAGCAAGAGACCCAGTACTTC

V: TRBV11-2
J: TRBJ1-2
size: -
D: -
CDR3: CASSPSRGGYTF
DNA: TGTGCCAGCAGCCCCAGTCGCGGAGGCTACACCTTC

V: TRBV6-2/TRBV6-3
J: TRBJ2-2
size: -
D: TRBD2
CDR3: CASSGGVHTGELFF
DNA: TGTGCCAGCAGCGGGGGGGTTCACACCGGGGAGCTGTTTTTT

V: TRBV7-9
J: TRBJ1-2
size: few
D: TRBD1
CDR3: CASSATGYGYTF
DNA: TGTGCCAGCAGCGCGACAGGGTATGGCTACACCTTC

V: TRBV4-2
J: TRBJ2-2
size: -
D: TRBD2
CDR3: CASSQETSGGVNTGELFF
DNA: TGTGCCAGCAGCCAAGAGACTAGCGGGGGGGTCAACACCGGGGAGCTGTTTTTT

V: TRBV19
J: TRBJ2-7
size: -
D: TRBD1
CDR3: CASSIDGQGYNEQYF
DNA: TGTGCCAGTAGTATCGATGGACAGGGGTATAACGAGCAGTACTTC

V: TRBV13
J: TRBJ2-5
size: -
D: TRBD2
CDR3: CASSRLAGVSETQYF
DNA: TGTGCCAGCAGCCGACTAGCGGGAGTGAGTGAGACCCAGTACTTC

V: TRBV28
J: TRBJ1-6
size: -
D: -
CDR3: CASSFGIGNSPLHF
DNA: TGTGCCAGCAGTTTTGGCATCGGGAATTCACCCCTCCACTTT

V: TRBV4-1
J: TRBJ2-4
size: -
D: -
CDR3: CASSQVETEAKNIQYF
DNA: TGCGCCAGCAGCCAGGTTGAGACAGAAGCCAAAAACATTCAGTACTTC